This T cell receptor beta chain appears in the sequencing data of a study of early T cells in non-severe SARS-CoV-2 infection. Study at large: Bulk RNA from unsorted whole blood was sequenced; chains were unpaired.

As part of library construction, unique molecular identifiers were attached to individual cDNA molecules. TCRdb reprocessed the 5' RACE reads via MiXCR and lists one record per CDR3 protein. The sample has tens of thousands of distinct CDR3 sequences; roughly 5.4% are singletons. This CDR3 spans 14 amino acids. Germline values: CDR1 KGHSH, CDR2 LQKENI. V was trimmed by 3 bases and J by 2 bases, leaving 7 bases between them. This clonotype was seen many times. V usage is TRBV18 and J usage is TRBJ2-2; D call uncertain. Sequences were derived from whole blood, sampled at baseline. This clonotype was sampled from an adult who was a healthcare worker with PCR-confirmed SARS-CoV-2 infection or an uninfected control (not recorded which). The CDR3 region is CASSPNGNTGELFF. As DNA, the CDR3 is TGTGCCAGCTCACCCAACGGAAACACCGGGGAGCTGTTTTTT.